Following are 31 T cell receptor beta chains from one sample sequenced in a study of Ad26.COV2.S vaccination and SARS-CoV-2 variants. Treatment of the sample: some 20 received Ad26.COV2.S at low or high dose, single or two shots; several received placebo; per-sample allocation not given. Repertoires come from day 63 after the first vaccine or placebo injection. Here immunoSEQ multiplex PCR was the method, and the copy in TCRdb shows in-frame clones only, minus some. Of 350,000 to 500,000 clones listed, around 90% are singletons. Sequencing was performed on peripheral blood, taken in a trial of Ad26.COV2.S vaccine versus placebo. These receptors were taken from a person between 18 and 65 years old who received the Ad26.COV2.S COVID-19 vaccine or a placebo.

The CDR3 DNA reads TGTGCCAGTAGTGTTGGACAGGGAACTGAAGCTTTCTTT. The encoded protein is CASSVGQGTEAFF. The V gene is TRBV19, the J gene TRBJ1-1; 8 nucleotides align to TRBD1. The CDR3 length is 13 residues. V shed 5 bases, J shed 5 bases, and the junction held 4 bases outside the gene matches. CDR1 is LNHDA and CDR2 is SQIVND in the germline V gene (reference sequence).

The chain combines TRBV28 with TRBJ2-7; weak D call: TRBD2 (5 bases). V shed 5 bases and J shed 4 bases, with 9 bases lying between them. Looked up from germline, CDR1 is MDHEN and CDR2 is SYDVKM. The CDR3 totals 12 residues. The CDR3 loop is CASSRRRYEQYF. The CDR3 nucleotides are TGTGCCAGCAGTCGCCGGAGGTACGAGCAGTACTTC.

The V and J genes are TRBV28 and TRBJ2-7; 7 bases match TRBD1. CDR1 is MDHEN, CDR2 SYDVKM, per germline. Trimming cost V 6 bases and J 0 bases; bases outside gene matches: 8. The CDR3 runs 15 residues. The CDR3 DNA follows: TGTGCCAGCAGACATACAGGGGTTAGCTCCTACGAGCAGTACTTC. Encoded protein: CASRHTGVSSYEQYF.

This chain joins TRBV18 and TRBJ2-3; TRBD1 matches 8 bases. V shed 6 bases, J shed 4 bases, and the junction held 6 bases outside the gene matches. The CDR3 length is 14 residues. CDR1 and CDR2 from the germline V gene are KGHSH and LQKENI. The CDR3 sequence: CASSRDRGADTQYF. CDR3 in DNA: TGTGCCAGCTCTCGCGACAGGGGTGCAGATACGCAGTATTTT.

This chain links TRBV28 with TRBJ2-1, with 10 bases aligning to TRBD1. This CDR3 region has 15 residues. Germline CDR1 is MDHEN and CDR2 is SYDVKM. The V segment lost 6 bases and the J segment 8 bases; nucleotides outside the gene matches: 10. As DNA, the CDR3 is TGTGCCAGCAGCCCACCGGGACAGGGGAACCATGAGCAGTTCTTC. This gives the protein CASSPPGQGNHEQFF.

The chain joins TRBV6-2 or TRBV6-3 to TRBJ1-5, with D possibly matching TRBD1 (5 bases). The CDR3 runs to 14 residues. Germline V gene lookup returns CDR1 MNHEY and CDR2 SVGEGT. The germline V and J ends were trimmed by 5 bases and 4 bases, with 12 bases remaining between them. The CDR3 loop reads CASSGATRNQPQHF. In nucleotides, the CDR3 is TGTGCCAGCAGTGGGGCAACACGAAATCAGCCCCAGCATTTT.

This clone was observed once. The rearrangement joins TRBV2 to TRBJ2-5; 7 nucleotides agree with TRBD1. CDR3 length equals 13 residues. V lost 6 bases, J lost 4 bases, and 5 bases stayed unmatched. Germline V lookup: CDR1 SNHLY, CDR2 FYNNEI. CDR3 in DNA: TGTGCCAGCAGCGTTTCAGGGGGAGAGACCCAGTACTTC. Its protein is CASSVSGGETQYF.

The CDR3 DNA follows: TGTGCCAGCAGCGCAACCCCCTTGGGACTGTCAGAACTGTTTTTT. It yields the protein CASSATPLGLSELFF. The gene calls are TRBV7-9 and TRBJ1-4; possibly TRBD1 for D (5 bases). CDR1 is SEHNR and CDR2 is FQNEAQ in the germline V gene (reference sequence). The CDR3 length is 15 residues. Trimming removed 5 bases at V and 12 bases at J, with 22 bases between.

The rearrangement links TRBV11-2 to TRBJ2-3; 8 bases agree with TRBD2. Trimming took 5 bases from V and 0 from J; bases not matched to a gene: 13. CDR3 length: 18 amino acids. Looked up from germline, CDR1 is SGHAT and CDR2 is FQNNGV. Here the CDR3 reads CASSPGTRQGSSTDTQYF. The CDR3 coding sequence is TGTGCCAGCAGCCCGGGGACTAGGCAGGGGTCTAGCACAGATACGCAGTATTTT.

V usage is TRBV7-8 and J usage is TRBJ2-6; 7 bases agree with TRBD2. The ends lost 8 bases at V and 5 bases at J; junction bases unmatched: 6. Looked up from germline, CDR1 is SGHVS and CDR2 is FQNEAQ. The CDR3 sequence is 14 residues long. This CDR3 is CASGAGEWANVLTF. In DNA, the CDR3 is TGTGCCAGCGGTGCGGGGGAGTGGGCCAACGTCCTGACTTTC.

The chain joins TRBV11-1 to TRBJ2-7, with a possible D match to TRBD2 (5 bases). This CDR3 contains 14 residues. Germline assignment: CDR1 SGHAT and CDR2 FQDESV (reference sequence). Trimming pared 3 bases from V and 0 bases from J, leaving 9 bases between. The CDR3 bases are TGTGCCAGCAGCTTCGGGGAGCCCTCCTACGAGCAGTACTTC. Translated: CASSFGEPSYEQYF.

V and J are TRBV29-1 and TRBJ2-2; 7 nucleotides line up with TRBD2. The V gene end was trimmed by 1 base and the J gene end by 5 bases; junction bases not matched to a gene: 4. Per germline, CDR1 SQVTM and CDR2 ANQGSEA. This CDR3 region has 14 residues. CDR3 loop: CSVEAGGETGELFF. In nucleotides, the CDR3 is TGCAGCGTTGAAGCGGGAGGCGAAACCGGGGAGCTGTTTTTT.

The rearrangement joins TRBV7-8 to TRBJ1-2; tentative D call: TRBD1 (6 bases). Germline lookup yields CDR1 SGHVS and CDR2 FQNEAQ. This CDR3 is built from 15 residues. Trimming removed 3 bases at V and 4 bases at J, with 15 bases between. CDR3 protein: CASSFGAGAVYGYTF. The CDR3 nucleotides read TGTGCCAGCAGCTTCGGGGCAGGGGCGGTCTATGGCTACACCTTC. The full variable domain, its missing parts supplied by reference TRBV7-8 and TRBJ1-2, is GAGVSQSPRYKVAKRGQDVALRCDPISGHVSLFWYQQALGQGPEFLTYFQNEAQLDKSGLPSDRFFAERPEGSVSTLKIQRTQQEDSAVYLCASSFGAGAVYGYTFGSGTRLTVV.

V usage is TRBV7-9 and J usage is TRBJ2-3, with 7 nucleotides matching TRBD1. This CDR3 is built from 16 residues. In germline, CDR1 is SEHNR, CDR2 FQNEAQ (reference sequence). Losses at the gene ends were 4 bases for V and 3 bases for J; bases not matched to a gene: 10. DNA for the CDR3: TGTGCCAGCAGCTCTCAAAGGGGGCTCGGAACAGATACGCAGTATTTT. Protein sequence: CASSSQRGLGTDTQYF.

The chain recombines TRBV3-1 (or the pseudogene TRBV3-2) with TRBJ2-7, with TRBD1 matching over 8 bases. The CDR3 loop spans 16 amino acids. V gave up 0 bases and J gave up 1 base; unmatched junction bases: 5. Germline loops: CDR1 LGHDT, CDR2 YNNKEL (reference sequence). The CDR3 DNA sequence: TGTGCCAGCAGCCAAGATCACAGGGGGAGATCCTACGAGCAGTACTTC. Protein product: CASSQDHRGRSYEQYF.

The chain links TRBV5-5 to TRBJ2-2; a possible D gene is TRBD1 (7 bases). The CDR3 length is 16 residues. V lost 4 bases and J lost 6, with 19 bases in between. The germline V gene has CDR1 SGHKS and CDR2 YYEKEE (reference sequence). The DNA for the CDR3 is TGTGCCAGCAGCATTGTAGCGGCAGGGGGACCCGGGGAGCTGTTTTTT. Amino acid sequence: CASSIVAAGGPGELFF.

The CDR3: CASSLAKGNTGELFF. In DNA, the CDR3 is TGTGCCAGCAGCTTAGCAAAGGGTAACACCGGGGAGCTGTTTTTT. The V and J genes are TRBV7-9 and TRBJ2-2; D not certain. This CDR3 is built from 15 residues. Trimming pared 0 bases from V and 2 bases from J, leaving 7 bases between. Per germline, CDR1 SEHNR and CDR2 FQNEAQ (reference sequence).

This chain connects TRBV24-1 to TRBJ2-3; 15 bases align to TRBD2. The germline gives CDR1 KGHDR, CDR2 SFDVKD. Trimming removed 9 bases from V and 5 bases from J; junction bases left unmatched: 5. This CDR3 is built from 15 residues. The CDR3 coding sequence is TGTGCCACCCGGGAGGGACTAGCGGGAGGAGATACGCAGTATTTT. Its protein is CATREGLAGGDTQYF.

The genes are TRBV18 and TRBJ1-5; D unresolved. The ends were cut back, 0 bases at V and 7 bases at J, with 13 bases in the middle. The CDR3 extends over 15 amino acids. The germline gives CDR1 KGHSH, CDR2 LQKENI. The CDR3, as DNA: TGTGCCAGCTCACCACCGTTTAGGGAGGGACAGCCCCAGCATTTT. This codes for CASSPPFREGQPQHF.

The chain uses TRBV25-1 and TRBJ2-7, with D tentatively TRBD2 (6 bases). V was trimmed by 2 bases and J by 6 bases, leaving 14 bases between them. Germline values: CDR1 MGHDK, CDR2 SYGVNS. This CDR3 contains 14 residues. CDR3 loop: CASSERGTKGEQYF. CDR3 DNA sequence: TGTGCCAGCAGTGAACGGGGGACGAAGGGCGAGCAGTACTTC.

The chain joins TRBV5-4 to TRBJ2-2; the match to TRBD2 covers 13 bases. Germline CDR1 reads SGHNT; CDR2 reads YYREEE (reference sequence). J lost 4 bases, V lost 3 bases, and 3 bases had no gene match. This CDR3 spans 16 amino acids. The CDR3 here is CASSWGLAGPTGELFF. CDR3 in DNA: TGTGCCAGCAGCTGGGGACTAGCGGGACCCACCGGGGAGCTGTTTTTT.

The chain joins TRBV9 to TRBJ1-3; D is possibly TRBD1 (5 bases). The CDR3 is 16 residues long. V was cut by 3 bases and J by 3 bases, with 16 bases left in between. CDR1 and CDR2 (germline): SGDLS, YYNGEE. CDR3: CASSAEGGEGGNTIYF. For the CDR3, the DNA is TGTGCCAGCAGCGCGGAGGGAGGGGAAGGTGGAAACACCATATATTTT.

The genes are TRBV23-1 and TRBJ1-5; 7 positions match TRBD1. TRBV23-1 belongs to the ORF category, with a function that is uncertain. V lost 8 bases, J lost 2 bases, and 3 bases stayed unmatched. This CDR3 has 13 amino acids. The CDR3 sequence: CASPDRGNQPQHF. The CDR3 DNA reads TGCGCCAGCCCTGACAGGGGCAATCAGCCCCAGCATTTT.

The V call is TRBV15, the J call TRBJ2-1; D not certain. The ends were cut back, 3 bases at V and 0 bases at J, with 3 bases in the middle. CDR1 and CDR2 (germline): LNHNV, YYDKDF (reference sequence). This CDR3 is 13 amino acids long. CDR3 amino acids: CATSRGSYNEQFF. Written as DNA, the CDR3 is TGTGCCACCAGCAGGGGCTCCTACAATGAGCAGTTCTTC.

This clone appeared a single time. This chain joins TRBV5-1 and TRBJ2-7; TRBD1 agrees at 9 bases. V was clipped by 4 bases and J by 3 bases; unmatched bases: 5. CDR1 is SGHRS, CDR2 YFSETQ, per germline. This CDR3 has 14 amino acids. The CDR3 sequence: CASSALTGGYEQYF. CDR3 DNA sequence: TGCGCCAGCAGCGCCCTGACAGGGGGCTACGAGCAGTACTTC.

The rearrangement uses TRBV5-1 and TRBJ2-7; no clear D gene. Trimming removed 0 bases at V and 6 bases at J, with 10 bases between. CDR3 length equals 13 residues. Germline V gives CDR1 SGHRS, CDR2 YFSETQ. The CDR3 region has the DNA TGCGCCAGCAGCTTGGCTGGGGTGGGCGAGCAGTACTTC. Protein sequence: CASSLAGVGEQYF.

The rearrangement links TRBV19 to TRBJ2-1; TRBD2 agrees at 10 bases. Germline assignment: CDR1 LNHDA and CDR2 SQIVND (reference sequence). J was trimmed by 7 bases and V by 5 bases; bases with no gene match: 5. The CDR3 contains 14 residues. CDR3 sequence (DNA): TGTGCCAGTAGTCCGGGACTAGCGAGTAATGAGCAGTTCTTC. Residues: CASSPGLASNEQFF.

The chain carries TRBV15 and TRBJ2-1; TRBD2 matches at 14 bases. After removal of 3 bases from V and 8 bases from J, the junction contained 3 bases not matched to a gene. The CDR3 has 15 residues. Germline V lookup: CDR1 LNHNV, CDR2 YYDKDF (reference sequence). This CDR3 reads CATSRTSGRDDEQFF. CDR3 bases: TGTGCCACCAGCAGGACTAGCGGGAGGGACGATGAGCAGTTCTTC.

The rearrangement joins TRBV5-6 to TRBJ2-7, with 8 bases identical to TRBD1. Germline lookup yields CDR1 SGHDT and CDR2 YYEEEE. There are 14 residues in the CDR3. Unmatched junction bases numbered 6, after V lost 5 bases and J lost 2 bases. CDR3 residues: CASRPGTGTYEQYF. The CDR3 bases are TGTGCCAGCAGGCCCGGGACAGGAACCTACGAGCAGTACTTC.

As to this clone: The same CDR3 also results from other DNA sequences found in this sample. The V call is TRBV20-1, the J call TRBJ2-5; D remains unclear. The CDR3 runs to 11 residues. Germline lookup yields CDR1 DFQATT and CDR2 SNEGSKA (reference sequence). V was pared by 1 base and J by 4 bases, with 4 bases between. The CDR3 here is CSARGRETQYF. For the CDR3, the DNA is TGCAGTGCTAGAGGACGAGAGACCCAGTACTTC.

The J gene is TRBJ2-1, the V gene TRBV7-9, with 10 nucleotides matching TRBD1. Germline V gene lookup returns CDR1 SEHNR and CDR2 FQNEAQ (reference sequence). Germline trimming cut 3 bases from V and 1 base from J; bases unmatched to any gene: 12. There are 19 residues in the CDR3. CDR3 bases: TGTGCCAGCAGCTTCCGGGACAGGGGTCCTCCATATTCCTACAATGAGCAGTTCTTC. Its translation is CASSFRDRGPPYSYNEQFF.